Included here is one TCR beta chain sequence, with context. Antigen unknown. A universal primer site and UMIs were added as TCR cDNA was made by 5'RACE template switching. TCRdb redid the calling of the 5' RACE reads with MiXCR, one entry per CDR3 protein. The sample includes approximately 600,000 distinct CDR3 sequences, about 12% seen only once; the top ten take around 14%. The data stem from a study of T cells after yellow fever vaccination. Study background: The SMART-Seq v4 Ultra Low Input method served to prepare the low-cell-number fractions. Whole-study results and caveats: Researchers noted that a small share of clonotypes showed up in both CD4 and CD8 compartments.

This TCR was sampled from a man aged 25-40 years who received the YFV17D yellow fever vaccine. The specimen comprised PBMCs, sampled on the day of the yellow fever booster vaccination.

Written as DNA, the CDR3 is TGCAGTGCTAGGAATCCAGGGGCGAACACCGGGGAGCTGTTTTTT. This translates into CSARNPGANTGELFF. J is TRBJ2-2 and V is TRBV20-1, with D maybe TRBD1 (6 bases). Trimming pared 3 bases from V and 0 bases from J, leaving 11 bases between. The CDR3 consists of 15 residues. Germline CDR1 DFQATT, CDR2 SNEGSKA (reference sequence).